These 9 T cell receptor beta chains came from one sample sequenced in a study of blood T cell repertoires in COVID-19. Some clones are missing from TCRdb's copy, which holds only in-frame ones; the method was immunoSEQ multiplex PCR. The table lists some 220,000 clones, about 85% of them singletons, with 6% to 7% in the top ten. Sequencing was performed on peripheral blood. The origin of the receptors is a woman aged 60-75 years with active or convalescent COVID-19.

The chain uses TRBV7-8 and TRBJ2-7; 8 nucleotides align to TRBD1. The CDR3 extends over 16 amino acids. J was trimmed by 2 bases and V by 3 bases; bases with no gene match: 9. Germline loops: CDR1 SGHVS, CDR2 FQNEAQ. CDR3 sequence reads: CASSLVAGGNPYEQYV. CDR3 in DNA: TGTGCCAGCAGCTTGGTGGCAGGGGGCAACCCCTACGAGCAGTACGTC.

This chain joins TRBV28 and TRBJ2-3, with 9 bases aligning to TRBD1. The CDR3 runs 16 residues. V dropped 7 bases and J dropped 5; count of bases not matched to a gene: 13. In germline, CDR1 is MDHEN, CDR2 SYDVKM. The CDR3 protein is CASTVYSGTGQDTQYF. In DNA, the CDR3 is TGTGCCAGCACCGTCTACTCCGGGACAGGGCAAGATACGCAGTATTTT.

This clone was picked up a small number of times. V gene TRBV10-3 combines with J gene TRBJ2-7; perhaps TRBD2 as D (5 bases). In germline, CDR1 is ENHRY, CDR2 SYGVKD. The CDR3 has 13 amino acids. V dropped 6 bases and J dropped 3 bases, with 12 bases sitting between them. CDR3 sequence reads: CAIRDGNNYEQYF. The CDR3 DNA is TGTGCCATCAGGGACGGGAATAACTACGAGCAGTACTTC.

V gene TRBV29-1 combines with J gene TRBJ2-1; D is perhaps TRBD1 (5 bases). CDR1 and CDR2 from the germline V gene are SQVTM and ANQGSEA. The CDR3 sequence is 13 residues long. Trimming took off 1 base at V and 7 bases at J, with 11 bases between the two ends. CDR3 nucleotide sequence: TGCAGCGTTGAAGGGCAGGGTGGGAATGAGCAGTTCTTC. Translating gives CSVEGQGGNEQFF.

The V gene is TRBV3-1 (or the pseudogene TRBV3-2), the J gene TRBJ2-1, with D possibly matching TRBD1 (6 bases). The germline gives CDR1 LGHDT, CDR2 YNNKEL (reference sequence). The CDR3 has 15 residues. The V end was cut by 5 bases, the J end by 1 base, with 12 bases between. CDR3 in amino acids: CASSMGQSSYNEQFF. The CDR3 DNA reads as TGTGCCAGCAGCATGGGACAATCTTCCTACAATGAGCAGTTCTTC.

The chain recombines TRBV7-8 with TRBJ1-2, with D unresolved. The CDR3 totals 11 residues. With 1 base removed from V and 8 bases from J, the gap between germline ends came to 5 bases. From germline, CDR1 is SGHVS and CDR2 FQNEAQ. In DNA form, the CDR3 reads TGTGCCAGCAGCTTAGGAGGAGGCTACACCTTC. Encoded protein: CASSLGGGYTF.

This chain connects TRBV7-6 to TRBJ2-3; TRBD2 matches 9 bases. V was clipped by 1 base and J by 5 bases; unmatched bases: 7. The CDR3 has 16 residues. The germline V gene encodes CDR1 SGHVS and CDR2 FNYEAQ. CDR3 loop: CASSLEIAGVVDTQYF. The CDR3 bases are TGTGCCAGCAGCTTAGAAATAGCGGGAGTGGTAGATACGCAGTATTTT.

The genes are TRBV11-3 and TRBJ2-2; tentative D call: TRBD2 (5 bases). Germline values: CDR1 SGHNT, CDR2 YENEEA. V lost 5 bases and J lost 5, with 9 bases in between. The CDR3 contains 13 residues. DNA for the CDR3: TGTGCCAGCAGCGGAGGACGGACCGGGGAGCTGTTTTTT. It yields the protein CASSGGRTGELFF.

The genes are TRBV24-1 and TRBJ1-2, with 8 positions matching TRBD1. Germline CDR1 KGHDR, CDR2 SFDVKD. The CDR3 consists of 16 residues. The trim removed 5 bases at V and 4 bases at J, leaving 11 bases unmatched. The chain's CDR3 is CATSAQGARHPYGYTF. CDR3 DNA: TGTGCCACCAGTGCGCAGGGGGCAAGACACCCCTATGGCTACACCTTC.